A selection of T cell receptor beta chains follows, all from one sample in a study of human T cells and chemical hapten exposure. TCRdb redid the calling of the 5' RACE reads with MiXCR, one entry per CDR3 protein. The repertoire holds roughly 120,000 distinct CDR3 sequences, with approximately 20% as singletons. These receptors all come from a human donor in good health. Each CDR3 is given with its conserved first and last residue. D genes are given only for firm matches. Clone size is not always given. Where it is, it says once, few, many or a class for expanded clones.

clone size	J gene	D gene	V gene	CDR3 DNA	CDR3 protein
-	TRBJ1-1	-	TRBV6-5	TGTGCCAGCAGTTACTCGGGGTTCGGGGAAAACACTGAAGCTTTCTTT	CASSYSGFGENTEAFF
few	TRBJ2-1	-	TRBV20-1	TGCAGTGTCCCAACCCGGGACTTCGGTGAGCAGCTCTTC	CSVPTRDFGEQLF
-	TRBJ1-1	-	TRBV5-6	TGTGCCAGCAGCTTGGGACTCGGGGACACTGAAGCTTTCTTT	CASSLGLGDTEAFF
few	TRBJ1-3	-	TRBV7-8	TGTGCCAGCAGCTTAGGACCAGGGCGGACTGGAAACACCATATATTTT	CASSLGPGRTGNTIYF
-	TRBJ2-3	TRBD2	TRBV24-1	TGTGCCACCAGTGCTGGCCTAGCGGGTTGGGATACGCAGTATTTT	CATSAGLAGWDTQYF
few	TRBJ1-2	-	TRBV29-1	TGCAGCGTTGAGAGGATGGTTGATGGCTACACCTTC	CSVERMVDGYTF
-	TRBJ2-2	TRBD2	TRBV20-1	TGCAGTGCCGGGACTAGCGGGAGGGCCCGGGCCGGGGAGCTGTTTTTT	CSAGTSGRARAGELFF
few	TRBJ2-7	TRBD2	TRBV28	TGTGCCAGCAGTTTATACAGTAGCGGGAGTACCCACGAGCAGTACTTC	CASSLYSSGSTHEQYF
-	TRBJ1-2	TRBD1	TRBV12-3/TRBV12-4	TGTGCCAGCAGTCTCTTGACAGGGAAAGGCTACACCTTC	CASSLLTGKGYTF
few	TRBJ2-7	-	TRBV5-4	TGTGCCAGCAGCCCCATCGGCCCTAGCGCTTTAAGCTCCTACGAGCAGTACTTC	CASSPIGPSALSSYEQYF
few	TRBJ1-5	TRBD1	TRBV28	TGTGCCAGCAGTTTACTTGGGACAGGGCTCAATCAGCCCCAGCATTTT	CASSLLGTGLNQPQHF
few	TRBJ1-1	TRBD1	TRBV30	TGTGCCTGGAGTGCAGACCAGGGGGTAGCGTCGGCTGAAGCTTTCTTT	CAWSADQGVASAEAFF
few	TRBJ1-1	TRBD1	TRBV11-2	TGTGCCAGCAGCAAAAAGACAGGGTGGAACACTGAAGCTTTCTTT	CASSKKTGWNTEAFF
-	TRBJ2-7	TRBD2	TRBV3-1	TGTGCCAGCAGCCGACTTCTAGAACTAGCGGGGGCCAAACCCTACGAGCAGTACTTC	CASSRLLELAGAKPYEQYF
-	TRBJ2-5	TRBD2	TRBV27	TGTGCCAGCAGGGGACTAGTGGGGAGCGGGACCCAGTACTTC	CASRGLVGSGTQYF
few	TRBJ1-1	-	TRBV10-1	TGCGCCAGCAGTGAGTCGAGGCAGGGCGCTGAAGCTTTCTTT	CASSESRQGAEAFF
-	TRBJ2-3	TRBD2	TRBV6-5	TGTGCCAGCAGCGGACTAGCAGCATCTAGCACAGATACGCAGTATTTT	CASSGLAASSTDTQYF
-	TRBJ2-1	-	TRBV30	TGTGCCTGGAGTGATCGGCCTCAGAGAACGCGGTTC	CAWSDRPQRTRF
few	TRBJ1-3	TRBD1	TRBV4-1	TGCGCCAGCAGTTCTCAGTTTGCAGGGGGCGGCCGAAACACCATATATTTT	CASSSQFAGGGRNTIYF
-	TRBJ2-4	TRBD1	TRBV27	TGTGCCAGCAGCCGACAGGGGGCCAAAAACATTCAGTACTTC	CASSRQGAKNIQYF
-	TRBJ2-7	-	TRBV6-5	TGTGCCAGCAGTTCGCGCCCCGGCCAGGAGGACTTCTCCTACGAGCAGTACTTC	CASSSRPGQEDFSYEQYF
many	TRBJ1-1	-	TRBV6-4	TGTGCCAGCAGTGACGCCTATGACCTGAACACTGAAGCTTTCTTT	CASSDAYDLNTEAFF
few	TRBJ2-1	TRBD2	TRBV29-1	TGCAGCGTTGCGGGGACTAGCGAAAGCTCCTACAATGAGCAGTTCTTC	CSVAGTSESSYNEQFF
few	TRBJ2-4	-	TRBV18	TGTGCCAGCTCGCCCAGTAATGGGTTTGACATTCAGTACTTC	CASSPSNGFDIQYF
-	TRBJ1-3	-	TRBV28	TGTGCCAGCAGTTTATTCCTCCGGGGGCTTAACTCTGGAAACACCATATATTTT	CASSLFLRGLNSGNTIYF
few	TRBJ2-7	-	TRBV21-1	TGTGCCAGCGGCAAAAAGGCAGGGCCTTGCTACGAGCAGTACTTC	CASGKKAGPCYEQYF
few	TRBJ2-6	TRBD1	TRBV12-3/TRBV12-4	TGTGCCAGCAGTTCCTACGGGACAGGGGCCGGGGCCAACGTCCTGACTTTC	CASSSYGTGAGANVLTF
-	TRBJ2-1	TRBD2	TRBV29-1	TGCAGCGTTGGTGGGACTAGCGGGGGTGAGCAGTTCTTC	CSVGGTSGGEQFF
-	TRBJ1-3	-	TRBV5-6	TGTGCCAGCAGCTATTTTGTAGCTGGAAACACCATATATTTT	CASSYFVAGNTIYF
-	TRBJ1-6	TRBD1	TRBV11-2	TGTGCCAGCAGGAGGGACAGGGTCTCAAGATCACCCCTCCACTTT	CASRRDRVSRSPLHF
-	TRBJ2-1	-	TRBV6-5	TGTGCCAGCAGTTACCTCCCAGGTCGGGACAATGAGCAGTTCTTC	CASSYLPGRDNEQFF
-	TRBJ2-3	TRBD2	TRBV2	TGTGCCAGCACCCCCCCGTACCTAGCGGGGAGCACAGATACGCAGTATTTT	CASTPPYLAGSTDTQYF
few	TRBJ2-2	-	TRBV29-1	TGCAGCGTTAAAGAAGCTCAGGGTGACACCGGGGAGCTGTTTTTT	CSVKEAQGDTGELFF
few	TRBJ2-3	-	TRBV28	TGTGCCAGCAGCACTTTTTTTCTAAAAAGGGGCAGTAGCACAGATACGCAGTATTTT	CASSTFFLKRGSSTDTQYF
few	TRBJ2-3	-	TRBV28	TGTGCCAGCAGTCGACTGGAACAGGAGTGGGCAGATACGCAGTATTTT	CASSRLEQEWADTQYF